This T cell receptor (beta chain) derives from a study of blood T cell repertoires in COVID-19 (dated by TCRdb to the early 2020s). Some background on the complete study: Collaborator samples came from the United States, Italy and Spain and covered acute and convalescent phases of COVID-19. The material from the prospective study consisted of cDNA or gDNA derived from T cells, B-cell-depleted T cells, or PBMCs. Deeply sampled blood TCRbeta repertoires from subjects exposed to, actively infected with, or recovered from COVID-19 were included in the dataset. The repertoires were released in a freely available public database meant as a resource for research on the immune response to SARS-CoV-2. The samples were drawn from the first 160 participants of the ongoing ImmuneRACE study and from 1,254 subjects provided by 6 global collaborators. The sample metadata nearly always contained a de-identified subject ID, COVID-19 status, age in years and sex. Where available, HLA class I and class II types were obtained from metadata supplied by the sample provider rather than from assay-based typing. Paper-wide results and their limitations: The quantity of clinical and demographic metadata differed by source and by participant and was supplied without curation.

TCRbeta CDR3 regions were amplified from genomic DNA using the immunoSEQ Assay, a bias-controlled multiplex PCR. Under the source paper's analysis protocol: Within the assay, amplification of reference gene primers was used to estimate how many nucleated cells each sample contained. To quantify the absolute abundance of each unique TCRbeta CDR3 rearrangement, sequence reads were collapsed and filtered. For each sample, productive Simpson clonality was calculated by taking the square root of Simpson's diversity index across productive rearrangements. Imported from immuneACCESS, the table was reduced by TCRdb to in-frame sequences with V and J called. These copies leave out some clones; in studies compared against another copy, an unresolved V gene accounts for under half, and the cause of the remainder is not known. For V, J and clone size, that table is used; D and trimming come from the DNA. The sample table records about 200,000 clones; 82% of these occur just once. Over 7% of the sample goes to the ten largest clones.

One collaborating source in Seattle enrolled patients during active infection and followed them longitudinally through the course of disease. Whole blood was collected in K2EDTA tubes by collaborating institutions according to the institutions' own protocols. For TCRbeta analysis, collaborator samples were shipped as frozen whole blood, as isolated PBMCs, or as DNA extracted from either sample type. CDR1 is given as LNHDA and CDR2 as SQIVND, both from the germline V gene (reference sequence). V sheds 5 bases and J sheds 1 base, leaving 15 bases between their ends. The CDR3 holds 16 amino acids from the cysteine to the phenylalanine. The only DNA kept is the CDR3, 48 bases in frame from the first base. Notes on this clone: Its binding antigen is unknown. Per-base quality was not reported, and no clone a single base away is much larger than it.

The rearrangement joined TRBV19 to TRBJ1-5; possibly the D gene is TRBD1, per 5 matching bases. The sequenced sample consisted of peripheral blood. The receptor was isolated from a woman of 80 years or more with COVID-19, enrolled during active disease. The DNA is TGTGCCAGTAGTCTTAGGGGTCGACGGAGCAATCAGCCCCAGCATTTT. The resulting protein is CASSLRGRRSNQPQHF.